This TCR beta chain originates from a study of monozygotic twins with inflammatory bowel disease. Study observations and caveats: Relative to healthy twins, IBD patients had fewer clonotypes in common with others, a gap that was especially apparent with disease activity. Evidence failed to back one strong IBD-linked signal or clonotype. In the analysis, different T cell subtypes could not be told apart.

Per individual sample, eight separate reactions were used to make cDNA. For each CDR3 protein, TCRdb gives one entry from its re-call of the 5' RACE reads, without DNA. Its clone listing holds fewer than 550,000 distinct CDR3 sequences. There are 13 residues in the CDR3. Note on this clonotype: The antigen remains unidentified.

Material: blood. The chain uses TRBV23-1 and TRBJ2-7. TRBV23-1 is flagged as an ORF with uncertain function. The TCR sequence derives from a human donor with ulcerative colitis or Crohn's disease, or a healthy co-twin of an affected twin (not recorded which). The CDR3 spells CASGFDVAYEQYF.